Shown below are 27 T cell receptor beta chains from a single sample sequenced in a study of blood T cell repertoires in COVID-19. Using immunoSEQ multiplex PCR, the repertoire was profiled, and TCRdb retains in-frame clones only, with some absent. The sample includes approximately 360,000 clones, around 91% seen only once; the top ten take approximately 7%. Sequenced input: peripheral blood. All receptors derive from a man in his late teens or twenties with active or convalescent COVID-19.

The chain combines TRBV3-1 (or the pseudogene TRBV3-2) with TRBJ2-1; 7 nucleotides agree with TRBD2. This CDR3 comprises 18 residues. From germline, CDR1 is LGHDT and CDR2 YNNKEL (reference sequence). Trimming cost V 3 bases and J 0 bases; bases outside gene matches: 11. CDR3 bases: TGTGCCAGCAGCCAGAATACTCAGCGGGAAACCTCCTACAATGAGCAGTTCTTC. Translated, it gives CASSQNTQRETSYNEQFF.

This clone showed up just a few times. The rearrangement uses TRBV2 and TRBJ1-5, with D unresolved. Germline CDR1 is SNHLY and CDR2 is FYNNEI. V gave up 2 bases and J gave up 0 bases, with 11 bases separating them. CDR3 length: 16 amino acids. The CDR3 sequence is CASSEWAGISNQPQHF. In DNA form, the CDR3 reads TGTGCCAGCAGTGAATGGGCGGGAATTAGCAATCAGCCCCAGCATTTT. The whole variable domain, remainder taken from reference TRBV2 and TRBJ1-5, is EPEVTQTPSHQVTQMGQEVILRCVPISNHLYFYWYRQILGQKVEFLVSFYNNEISEKSEIFDDQFSVERPDGSNFTLKIRSTKLEDSAMYFCASSEWAGISNQPQHFGDGTRLSIL.

This sequence joins TRBV4-3 and TRBJ1-4; no firm D call. Between the trimmed V and J ends, which lost 0 bases and 2 bases, there was a span of 19 bases. The CDR3 is 19 amino acids. Looked up from germline, CDR1 is LGHNA and CDR2 is YSLEER. CDR3 protein: CASSQDLVQPSGTNEKLFF. The CDR3 DNA sequence: TGCGCCAGCAGCCAAGATTTGGTGCAGCCTAGTGGGACTAATGAAAAACTGTTTTTT.

This chain uses TRBV7-9 with TRBJ1-1; 11 bases are a match to TRBD1. CDR3 size: 18 residues. The V gene's germline CDR1 is SEHNR and CDR2 FQNEAQ (reference sequence). Trimming took 5 bases from V and 2 from J; bases not matched to a gene: 13. CDR3 loop: CASSQPPGQGARNTEAFF. CDR3 coding DNA: TGTGCCAGCAGCCAGCCCCCAGGACAGGGGGCGCGTAACACTGAAGCTTTCTTT.

J is TRBJ2-1 and V is TRBV4-2; 8 bases line up with TRBD2. V lost 4 bases to trimming and J lost 7 bases; unmatched junction nucleotides: 6. Germline V gives CDR1 LGHNA, CDR2 YNFKEQ. This CDR3 spans 14 amino acids. CDR3 DNA sequence: TGTGCCAGCAGCCTCAGCGGGGGTTCTAATGAGCAGTTCTTC. Its translation: CASSLSGGSNEQFF.

The chain uses TRBV19 and TRBJ2-7; a weak D match, TRBD1 (6 bases). The CDR3 loop spans 14 amino acids. V was trimmed by 2 bases and J by 4 bases, leaving 12 bases between them. Germline-derived CDR1 and CDR2 are LNHDA and SQIVND (reference sequence). CDR3: CASSITDSGYEQYF. The CDR3 bases are TGTGCCAGTAGTATAACGGACAGTGGATACGAGCAGTACTTC. The whole variable domain, remainder taken from reference TRBV19 and TRBJ2-7, is DGGITQSPKYLFRKEGQNVTLSCEQNLNHDAMYWYRQDPGQGLRLIYYSQIVNDFQKGDIAEGYSVSREKKESFPLTVTSAQKNPTAFYLCASSITDSGYEQYFGPGTRLTVT.

The chain carries TRBV6-2 or TRBV6-3 and TRBJ1-1, with D possibly matching TRBD1 (5 bases). Germline V gene lookup returns CDR1 MNHEY and CDR2 SVGEGT. The CDR3 spans 15 residues. The germline V and J ends were trimmed by 3 bases and 4 bases, with 15 bases remaining between them. The CDR3 here is CASSYWQGGPTEAFF. The CDR3 region has the DNA TGTGCCAGCAGTTATTGGCAGGGAGGCCCCACTGAAGCTTTCTTT.

The V call is TRBV5-1, the J call TRBJ2-2; D is perhaps TRBD1 (6 bases). Per the germline V gene, CDR1 is SGHRS and CDR2 is YFSETQ. The CDR3 is 14 amino acids. Trimming took 0 bases from V and 3 from J, leaving 6 bases between them. The CDR3 spells CASSLAGDTGELFF. DNA for the CDR3: TGCGCCAGCAGCTTGGCAGGGGACACCGGGGAGCTGTTTTTT.

The chain carries TRBV3-1 (or the pseudogene TRBV3-2) and TRBJ1-1, with D hard to call. V gave up 4 bases and J gave up 0 bases, with 9 bases separating them. Germline CDR1 reads LGHDT; CDR2 reads YNNKEL (reference sequence). The CDR3 totals 14 residues. The CDR3 DNA follows: TGTGCCAGCAGCCGGGCCCATATGAACACTGAAGCTTTCTTT. Translation: CASSRAHMNTEAFF.

The chain joins TRBV28 to TRBJ2-7; 9 nucleotides line up with TRBD2. V lost 2 bases, J lost 4 bases, and 9 bases stayed unmatched. Per the germline V gene, CDR1 is MDHEN and CDR2 is SYDVKM. This CDR3 comprises 16 residues. Here the CDR3 DNA reads TGTGCCAGCAGTTTAGGGGCTAGCGGGACCAGGTACGAGCAGTACTTC. Amino acid sequence: CASSLGASGTRYEQYF.

The chain couples TRBV28 to TRBJ1-1; TRBD1 is a possible D gene (6 bases). Trimming took off 8 bases at V and 5 bases at J, with 24 bases between the two ends. The CDR3 runs 16 residues. Germline assignment: CDR1 MDHEN and CDR2 SYDVKM. The CDR3 here is CASVGQGFLLGTEAFF. CDR3 bases: TGTGCCAGCGTAGGGCAGGGGTTTCTTTTGGGAACTGAAGCTTTCTTT.

This clone occurred a few times. The CDR3 loop is CASIEGTGRNQPQHF. The DNA for the CDR3 is TGTGCCAGTATAGAGGGGACAGGGCGCAATCAGCCCCAGCATTTT. The chain combines TRBV19 with TRBJ1-5, with TRBD1 matching 9 bases. The germline V gene encodes CDR1 LNHDA and CDR2 SQIVND (reference sequence). The V and J ends lost 7 bases and 2 bases, in that order; junction bases with no gene match: 6. The CDR3 runs 15 residues.

This rearrangement joins TRBV19 to TRBJ2-2; TRBD2 matches at 8 bases. Germline trimming cut 0 bases from V and 6 bases from J; bases unmatched to any gene: 9. CDR3 length: 17 residues. CDR1 and CDR2 from the germline V gene are LNHDA and SQIVND (reference sequence). The CDR3 reads CASSIERERERSGELFF. DNA for the CDR3: TGTGCCAGTAGTATAGAAAGAGAGCGGGAGCGGTCCGGGGAGCTGTTTTTT.

This rearrangement joins TRBV18 to TRBJ2-3; D is ambiguous. Trimming took off 6 bases at V and 4 bases at J, with 11 bases between the two ends. Germline CDR1 and CDR2: KGHSH and LQKENI. This CDR3 has 13 residues. As DNA, the CDR3 is TGTGCCAGCTCTCCCCACCCAGCAGATACGCAGTATTTT. Protein sequence: CASSPHPADTQYF.

The chain carries TRBV7-9 and TRBJ1-1; D may be TRBD1 (5 bases). The germline V gene has CDR1 SEHNR and CDR2 FQNEAQ (reference sequence). This CDR3 comprises 12 residues. Trimming cost V 3 bases and J 4 bases, with 6 bases left between them. The CDR3 protein is CASSFQGTEAFF. CDR3 nucleotide sequence: TGTGCCAGCAGCTTCCAGGGCACTGAAGCTTTCTTT.

The rearrangement links TRBV28 to TRBJ2-7; TRBD1 might be the D (6 bases). The CDR3 contains 14 residues. Between the trimmed V and J ends, which lost 3 bases and 6 bases, there was a span of 15 bases. Germline V CDR1 and CDR2: MDHEN, SYDVKM. CDR3 nucleotides: TGTGCCAGCAGTTTGGCAGGGGATTTAAGCGAGCAGTACTTC. Translating gives CASSLAGDLSEQYF.

The J gene is TRBJ1-5, the V gene TRBV5-1; a weak D match, TRBD1 (5 bases). Per germline, CDR1 SGHRS and CDR2 YFSETQ. V lost 0 bases to trimming and J lost 4 bases, with 11 bases between them. The CDR3 loop spans 15 amino acids. The CDR3 is CASSLEGIPNQPQHF. The CDR3 region has the DNA TGCGCCAGCAGCTTGGAGGGGATCCCGAATCAGCCCCAGCATTTT.

This clone has a single count. The chain is built from TRBV4-3 and TRBJ1-3; D uncertain. The CDR3 sequence is 17 residues long. Germline CDR1 reads LGHNA; CDR2 reads YSLEER. Trimming removed 1 base from V and 0 bases from J, with 13 bases in between. CDR3 nucleotides: TGCGCCAGCAGCCAAGTTCGGGGTGGAAACTCTGGAAACACCATATATTTT. Its translation is CASSQVRGGNSGNTIYF.

The chain uses TRBV28 and TRBJ1-1; TRBD1 is a possible D gene (6 bases). The V gene lost 5 bases and the J gene lost 4 bases, with 14 bases spanning the gap. In germline, CDR1 is MDHEN, CDR2 SYDVKM. CDR3 length: 14 residues. Here the CDR3 reads CASSRTALLTEAFF. The CDR3 DNA follows: TGTGCCAGCAGTCGGACAGCCCTTCTCACTGAAGCTTTCTTT.

The chain is built from TRBV6-2 or TRBV6-3 and TRBJ2-7; 9 nucleotides align to TRBD1. V was pared by 2 bases and J by 2 bases, with 4 bases of the junction left unmatched. There are 15 residues in the CDR3. The germline gives CDR1 MNHEY, CDR2 SVGEGT. The CDR3 DNA follows: TGTGCCAGCAGTTACGCGACAGGGGGGCCCTACGAGCAGTACTTC. It codes for CASSYATGGPYEQYF.

The rearrangement links TRBV10-3 to TRBJ2-1; D unresolved. Germline V gene lookup returns CDR1 ENHRY and CDR2 SYGVKD. Trimming cost V 0 bases and J 8 bases, with 11 bases left between them. CDR3 size: 14 residues. The CDR3 spells CAISESGISHEQFF. In DNA form, the CDR3 reads TGTGCCATCAGTGAGTCCGGTATCTCCCATGAGCAGTTCTTC.

The chain links TRBV29-1 to TRBJ1-2; the match to TRBD1 covers 7 bases. The CDR3 spans 13 residues. Per germline, CDR1 SQVTM and CDR2 ANQGSEA. J lost 7 bases, V lost 4 bases, and 9 bases had no gene match. The CDR3, as DNA: TGCAGCGTTGTTGACAGGGAAGCTACTGGCTACACCTTC. The encoded protein is CSVVDREATGYTF. Using reference TRBV29-1 and TRBJ1-2 for the parts outside the CDR3, the full variable domain is SAVISQKPSRDICQRGTSLTIQCQVDSQVTMMFWYRQQPGQSLTLIATANQGSEATYESGFVIDKFPISRPNLTFSTLTVSNMSPEDSSIYLCSVVDREATGYTFGSGTRLTVV.

The chain is built from TRBV28 and TRBJ1-5; possible D gene TRBD1, 6 bases. Germline V lookup: CDR1 MDHEN, CDR2 SYDVKM. The V gene lost 6 bases and the J gene lost 7 bases, with 19 bases spanning the gap. This CDR3 contains 15 residues. In DNA, the CDR3 is TGTGCCAGCAGCTACCGAGGGGGGGCAGACCAGCCCCAGCATTTT. It yields the protein CASSYRGGADQPQHF.

This clone was picked up one time. DNA of the CDR3: TGCGCCAGCAGCCAAGCGGGGAGGGGCACTGAAGCTTTCTTT. As protein: CASSQAGRGTEAFF. The chain links TRBV4-3 to TRBJ1-1, with D maybe TRBD1 (5 bases). Trimming cost V 1 base and J 4 bases, with 10 bases left between them. This CDR3 comprises 14 residues. Germline V lookup: CDR1 LGHNA, CDR2 YSLEER.

The chain links TRBV7-3 to TRBJ1-1, with D maybe TRBD1 (5 bases). The CDR3 has 13 amino acids. V lost 2 bases and J 8 bases, leaving 12 bases between the germline ends. Germline values: CDR1 SGHTA, CDR2 FQGTGA. The CDR3 protein is CASSLHPDIEAFF. The CDR3 nucleotides are TGTGCCAGCAGCTTACACCCGGACATAGAAGCTTTCTTT.

V and J are TRBV3-1 (or the pseudogene TRBV3-2) and TRBJ1-5; D gene ambiguous. Germline CDR1 reads LGHDT; CDR2 reads YNNKEL (reference sequence). V gave up 1 base and J gave up 11 bases, with 6 bases separating them. The CDR3 runs to 11 residues. In DNA form, the CDR3 reads TGTGCCAGCAGCCAAGGAGAATCCCAGCATTTT. It specifies CASSQGESQHF.

The CDR3 region has the DNA TGTGCCAGCAGCTTAATGCCCTGGGGCAACTCCTACAATGAGCAGTTCTTC. Protein sequence: CASSLMPWGNSYNEQFF. This chain links TRBV7-2 with TRBJ2-1, with D tentatively TRBD1 (5 bases). The CDR3 runs 17 residues. Trimming shortened V by 2 bases and J by 0 bases, and 14 bases separated the two germline ends. Germline V gene sequence: CDR1 SGHTA, CDR2 FQGNSA.